The rows below give T cell receptor beta chains drawn from one sample of a study of shared clonotypes between healthy human individuals. Generated by immunoSEQ multiplex PCR, the TCRdb table keeps only in-frame clones and is missing some. The table has under 2,500,000 clones, around 95% seen once; the top ten hold roughly 0.13%. The sequenced sample was naive CD4+ T cells sorted from blood. The receptors were gathered from a man aged 18 to 35 in good health. Each CDR3 is given with its conserved first and last residue. The D gene is left open where the match is weak. Part of the rows lack a size; the others show once, few, many or a class for expanded clones.

TGTGCCAGCAGTTTAGGTTCCTGGTCAGGTAGGGTGGCCGGGGAGCTGTTTTTT | CASSLGSWSGRVAGELFF | TRBV27 | once | . | TRBJ2-2
TGCGCCAGCAGCCGGCTGTTGGAGCTTAACTATGGCTACACCTTC | CASSRLLELNYGYTF | TRBV4-1 | . | . | TRBJ1-2
TGTGCCAGTACCCCACAGGGTACGAACTATGGCTACACCTTC | CASTPQGTNYGYTF | TRBV19 | . | . | TRBJ1-2
TGTGCCAGCAGCCCGGGGACAGGGGATTACAATGAGCAGTTCTTC | CASSPGTGDYNEQFF | TRBV9 | . | TRBD1 | TRBJ2-1
TGTGCCAGCAGCCCATTCACAGGGGCCAATGAGCAGTTCTTC | CASSPFTGANEQFF | TRBV5-6 | . | TRBD1 | TRBJ2-1
TGTGCCAGCAGCAAGCCAGAGCGGAGCACTGAAGCTTTCTTT | CASSKPERSTEAFF | TRBV5-4 | . | . | TRBJ1-1
TGCGCCAGCAGTGACGGCCGTCGGGGCGAGCAGTACTTC | CASSDGRRGEQYF | TRBV10-1 | . | . | TRBJ2-7
TGTGCCAGCAGCCCGGATGACATACGCCCCTATGGCTACACCTTC | CASSPDDIRPYGYTF | TRBV7-9 | once | . | TRBJ1-2
TGCAGCGTTGAAGGGACTGTCACAGATACGCAGTATTTT | CSVEGTVTDTQYF | TRBV29-1 | . | . | TRBJ2-3
TGTGCCAGCAGTTTAGGACCGCGAAATAACGAGCAGTACTTC | CASSLGPRNNEQYF | TRBV28 | . | . | TRBJ2-7
TGTGCCAGCAGCCACAATGGGCCACAGGCTCATGGCTACACCTTC | CASSHNGPQAHGYTF | TRBV14 | . | . | TRBJ1-2
TGTGCCAGCAGACCGGGACTAGCAATACAAGAGACCCAGTACTTC | CASRPGLAIQETQYF | TRBV2 | . | TRBD2 | TRBJ2-5
TGTGCCAGCAGCACCGTACAGAGAATCATGAACACTGAAGCTTTCTTT | CASSTVQRIMNTEAFF | TRBV5-4 | . | . | TRBJ1-1
TGTGCCAGCTCACTCGGGACAGGGCCAAACTATGGCTACACCTTC | CASSLGTGPNYGYTF | TRBV18 | once | TRBD1 | TRBJ1-2
TGCGCCAGCAGCTCACACCCAGGTGAGCAGTTCTTC | CASSSHPGEQFF | TRBV5-1 | once | . | TRBJ2-1
TGTGCCAGCAGTGGATACCCCACAGATACGCAGTATTTT | CASSGYPTDTQYF | TRBV9 | . | . | TRBJ2-3
TGTGCCAGCAGCGTAGGGGGCAATACTAAGAATGAAAAACTGTTTTTT | CASSVGGNTKNEKLFF | TRBV9 | . | . | TRBJ1-4
TGCGCCAGCAGCACGGGGGACAATGAAAAACTGTTTTTT | CASSTGDNEKLFF | TRBV5-1 | . | . | TRBJ1-4
TGTGCCAGCAGCCCCGGGACTAGCGCCAACGAGCAGTACTTC | CASSPGTSANEQYF | TRBV6-6 | once | TRBD2 | TRBJ2-7
TGTGCCAGCAGCCCCGGACCGCCTGACTATGGCTACACCTTC | CASSPGPPDYGYTF | TRBV7-3 | . | . | TRBJ1-2
TGTGCCAGCAAGGGACTAGCGGTCACCGGGGAGCTGTTTTTT | CASKGLAVTGELFF | TRBV9 | . | TRBD2 | TRBJ2-2
TGTGCCAGCAGCTTAGCTGTAGCGCTCCACGAGCAGTACTTC | CASSLAVALHEQYF | TRBV7-8 | . | . | TRBJ2-7
TGTGCCAGCAGCCGAGACGACAGGGAGGAAGCTTTCTTT | CASSRDDREEAFF | TRBV7-6 | . | TRBD1 | TRBJ1-1
TGTGCCAGCAGCTTTACCCCCCGGGACCAATATGATGAGCAGTTCTTC | CASSFTPRDQYDEQFF | TRBV7-9 | . | . | TRBJ2-1
TGTGCCAGCAGCTTAGCGGGACGGGGGGACATTCAGTACTTC | CASSLAGRGDIQYF | TRBV5-4 | . | TRBD2 | TRBJ2-4
TGTGCCACACAGCTTCAAGGGGGCGCGGTAAACGAGCAGTACTTC | CATQLQGGAVNEQYF | TRBV6-1 | . | TRBD1 | TRBJ2-7
TGTGCCAGCAGTATGGTTGGAAAGAGGATTAATGAAAAACTGTTTTTT | CASSMVGKRINEKLFF | TRBV25-1 | . | . | TRBJ1-4
TGTGCCAGCAGGGGAGAAGGCAATCAGCCCCAGCATTTT | CASRGEGNQPQHF | TRBV2 | . | . | TRBJ1-5
TGCGCCAGCAGCCAAGGGCAGAGGAACACTGAAGCTTTCTTT | CASSQGQRNTEAFF | TRBV4-3 | . | . | TRBJ1-1